The clone carrying this T cell receptor beta chain was observed a handful of times. The same CDR3 also results from other DNA sequences found in this sample. This sample is drawn from a study of blood T cell repertoires in COVID-19. Study as a whole: Some COVID-19 samples were acute and others convalescent; all came from the United States, Italy and Spain. The analysed material was cDNA or gDNA that came from T cells, B-cell-depleted T cells, or PBMCs.

Per the original data handling: How many nucleated cells were present was estimated from reference gene primer amplification. The assay was immunoSEQ multiplex PCR, and TCRdb's table has in-frame clones only and misses some. That table supplies the V and J calls and clone size; D and trimming were determined from the DNA. Of 200,000 to 250,000 clones listed, around 88% are singletons. V lost 2 bases and J lost 5, with 16 bases in between. Germline V gene data show CDR1 as SGHNT and CDR2 as YYREEE (reference sequence). This CDR3 is 15 amino acids long. This chain joins TRBV5-4 and TRBJ2-5; weak D call: TRBD1 (7 bases). Sample: peripheral blood. This TCR derives from a woman aged 25 to 39 who had recovered from COVID-19. The CDR3 coding sequence is TGTGCCAGCAGCTTAGGAGGGGGCGCAGGGGAGACCCAGTACTTC. Encoded protein: CASSLGGGAGETQYF.